A selection of T cell receptor beta chains follows, all from one sample in a study of blood T cell repertoires in COVID-19. Method: immunoSEQ multiplex PCR; TCRdb's copy keeps in-frame clones and lacks some. Here the sample spans roughly 68,000 clones, approximately 85% being singletons. Material for sequencing was peripheral blood. The receptors here all came from a man aged 45-60 years with acute or convalescent COVID-19. Each CDR3 is given with its conserved first and last residue. A D gene is named only where the DNA matches it firmly. Rows give clone size only sometimes, using once, few, many, or a class for an expanded clone.

j_call	v_call	d_call	clone_size	cdr3_nt	cdr3_aa
TRBJ1-5	TRBV5-5	TRBD1	.	TGTGCCAGCAGCTCCCCGGACAGGGGAGGAAATCAGCCCCAGCATTTT	CASSSPDRGGNQPQHF
TRBJ2-5	TRBV5-1	TRBD1	.	TGCGCCAGCAGCGCGGGACAGGGGTGGTTAGAGACCCAGTACTTC	CASSAGQGWLETQYF
TRBJ2-5	TRBV7-2	.	.	TGTGCCAGCAGCTTTTTAGGAGGAAGCTCGGAGACCCAGTACTTC	CASSFLGGSSETQYF
TRBJ2-5	TRBV4-2	.	.	TGTGCCAGCAGCCAAGCGCGGCGGAGACAAGAGACCCAGTACTTC	CASSQARRRQETQYF
TRBJ1-5	TRBV2	.	.	TGTGCCAGCAGGCCCCGGTCCAACAGCCAGCCCCAGCATTTT	CASRPRSNSQPQHF
TRBJ2-1	TRBV19	.	.	TGTGCCAGTAGTACGACAGGATACAATGAGCAGTTCTTC	CASSTTGYNEQFF
TRBJ1-1	TRBV5-4	.	.	TGTGCCAGCAGCTCGGGAGTTAACACTGAAGCTTTCTTT	CASSSGVNTEAFF
TRBJ2-7	TRBV9	.	once	TGTGCCAGCAGCGTCAGGGGGCTAGCGGGGAACGAGCAGTACTTC	CASSVRGLAGNEQYF
TRBJ2-2	TRBV3-1/TRBV3-2	TRBD1	.	TGTGCCAGCAGCCCGGGACAGGGGGCGGCCGGGGAGCTGTTTTTT	CASSPGQGAAGELFF
TRBJ2-3	TRBV4-2	.	once	TGTGCCAGCAGCCAAGTCGGCCTAGCTACGAATACGCAGTATTTT	CASSQVGLATNTQYF
TRBJ2-1	TRBV2	TRBD2	.	TGTGCCAGCCCTGGGACTAGCGGGGGGGCCCACAATGAGCAGTTCTTC	CASPGTSGGAHNEQFF
TRBJ2-5	TRBV9	.	.	TGTGCCAGCAGCCGAACACTAGGCTCGGGGCAAGAGACCCAGTACTTC	CASSRTLGSGQETQYF
TRBJ2-1	TRBV7-2	TRBD2	.	TGTGCCAGCAGCTTAGGACTAGCGGGGGGGCAGTTCTTC	CASSLGLAGGQFF
TRBJ1-5	TRBV5-8	.	.	TGTGCCAGCAGCTTGGTAAGGGGTAGCAATCAGCCCCAGCATTTT	CASSLVRGSNQPQHF
TRBJ2-5	TRBV6-5	TRBD1	.	TGTGCCAGCACCTCTTTACAGGGGGCCCAAGAGACCCAGTACTTC	CASTSLQGAQETQYF
TRBJ1-1	TRBV2	TRBD1	.	TGTGCCAGCATTAGGACAGGGGATGCTGAAGCTTTCTTT	CASIRTGDAEAFF
TRBJ1-1	TRBV21-1	.	.	TGTGCCAGCAGCAAAGATCCGAAAGCCCCGCCGAACACTGAAGCTTTCTTT	CASSKDPKAPPNTEAFF
TRBJ1-1	TRBV5-1	.	.	TGCGCCAGCAGCTCCTCGTCAGGGGTCGTGCCTGAAGCTTTCTTT	CASSSSSGVVPEAFF
TRBJ1-2	TRBV5-1	TRBD1	.	TGCGCCAGCAGCTTGGCCGGGACAGGGGGGAAGGACTATGGCTACACCTTC	CASSLAGTGGKDYGYTF
TRBJ1-1	TRBV7-3	.	.	TGTGCCAGCAGCTTAAATGGGGGCATGAACACTGAAGCTTTCTTT	CASSLNGGMNTEAFF
TRBJ2-4	TRBV5-1	.	.	TGCGCCAGCAGCTTGGACAGGACCCTTAACATTCAGTACTTC	CASSLDRTLNIQYF
TRBJ2-1	TRBV6-5	TRBD1	.	TGTGCCAGCAGTTACGATACGGGGGACAGGGGGCTTGAGCAGTTCTTC	CASSYDTGDRGLEQFF
TRBJ2-3	TRBV12-5	.	once	TGTGCTAGTGGTTGGGGGGGCCAGGCAGATACGCAGTATTTT	CASGWGGQADTQYF
TRBJ2-5	TRBV30	.	.	TGTGCCTGGGGGGAGGAGACCCAGTACTTC	CAWGEETQYF
TRBJ2-3	TRBV2	TRBD2	.	TGTGCCAGCAGTGGGACTAGCCAGAGCACAGATACGCAGTATTTT	CASSGTSQSTDTQYF
TRBJ2-1	TRBV30	TRBD2	.	TGTGCCTGGAGTGTCTCTAGCGGGTTATACAATGAGCAGTTCTTC	CAWSVSSGLYNEQFF
TRBJ2-7	TRBV9	TRBD2	.	TGTGCCAGCAGCGTAGTAAGTCTAGCGGGGGGCCGGGAGCAGTACTTC	CASSVVSLAGGREQYF
TRBJ2-5	TRBV7-6	.	.	TGTGCCAGCAGCCCTGGGGTAGCGGACCAAGAGACCCAGTACTTC	CASSPGVADQETQYF